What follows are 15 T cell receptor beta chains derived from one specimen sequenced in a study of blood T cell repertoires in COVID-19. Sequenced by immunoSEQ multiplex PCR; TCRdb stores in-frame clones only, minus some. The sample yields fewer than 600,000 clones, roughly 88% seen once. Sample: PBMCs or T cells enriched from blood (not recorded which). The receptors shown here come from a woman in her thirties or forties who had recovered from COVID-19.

The CDR3 region has the DNA TGCAGCGCCACCGATCAGGGACAGGGGTCGACTGAAGCTTTCTTT. As protein: CSATDQGQGSTEAFF. The chain employs TRBV29-1 and TRBJ1-1, with 10 positions matching TRBD1. Trimming cost V 7 bases and J 5 bases; bases outside gene matches: 13. The germline V gene encodes CDR1 SQVTM and CDR2 ANQGSEA. This CDR3 has 15 amino acids.

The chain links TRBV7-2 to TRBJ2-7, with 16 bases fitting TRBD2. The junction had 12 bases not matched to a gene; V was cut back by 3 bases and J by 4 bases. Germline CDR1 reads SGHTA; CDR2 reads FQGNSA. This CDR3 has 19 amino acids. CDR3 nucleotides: TGTGCCAGCAGCTTCAAGCAGCCGGGACTAGCGGGAGGGCCATACGAGCAGTACTTC. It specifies CASSFKQPGLAGGPYEQYF.

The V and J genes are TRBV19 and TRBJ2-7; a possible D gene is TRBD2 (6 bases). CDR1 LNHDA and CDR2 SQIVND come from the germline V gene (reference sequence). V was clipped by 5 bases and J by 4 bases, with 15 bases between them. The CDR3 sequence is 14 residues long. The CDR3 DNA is TGTGCCAGTAGTGACGGAGGCCGGGGGTACGAGCAGTACTTC. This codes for CASSDGGRGYEQYF. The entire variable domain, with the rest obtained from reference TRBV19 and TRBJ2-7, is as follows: DGGITQSPKYLFRKEGQNVTLSCEQNLNHDAMYWYRQDPGQGLRLIYYSQIVNDFQKGDIAEGYSVSREKKESFPLTVTSAQKNPTAFYLCASSDGGRGYEQYFGPGTRLTVT.

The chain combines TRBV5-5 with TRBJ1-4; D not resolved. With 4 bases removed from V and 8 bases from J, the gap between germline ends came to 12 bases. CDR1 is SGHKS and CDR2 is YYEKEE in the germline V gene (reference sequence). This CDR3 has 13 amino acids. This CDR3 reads CASSEGLREKLFF. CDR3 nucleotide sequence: TGTGCCAGCAGCGAAGGACTCCGCGAAAAACTGTTTTTT.

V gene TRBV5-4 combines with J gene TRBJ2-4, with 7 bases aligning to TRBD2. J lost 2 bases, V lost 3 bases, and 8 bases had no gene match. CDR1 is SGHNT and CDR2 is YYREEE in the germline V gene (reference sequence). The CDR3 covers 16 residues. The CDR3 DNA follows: TGTGCCAGCAGCTGGGCTCAGGGAGGGACCAAAAACATTCAGTACTTC. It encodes CASSWAQGGTKNIQYF.

CDR3 sequence reads: CTSSLEVTVCSPNYGYTF. The DNA of the CDR3 is TGCACCAGCAGCCTAGAAGTGACAGTCTGTTCTCCTAACTATGGCTACACCTTC. V usage is TRBV1 and J usage is TRBJ1-2; the table's D call of TRBD1 was not tested on the DNA. TRBV1 constitutes a pseudogene. This CDR3 has 18 amino acids.

DNA for the CDR3: TGCGCCAGCAGCCTCCAAGGGACTAGCGGTCACAATGAGCAGTTCTTC. It translates to CASSLQGTSGHNEQFF. The genes are TRBV4-3 and TRBJ2-1; 11 positions agree with TRBD2. The germline gives CDR1 LGHNA, CDR2 YSLEER. V shed 4 bases and J 5 bases; nucleotides not matched to a gene: 7. The CDR3 runs 16 residues.

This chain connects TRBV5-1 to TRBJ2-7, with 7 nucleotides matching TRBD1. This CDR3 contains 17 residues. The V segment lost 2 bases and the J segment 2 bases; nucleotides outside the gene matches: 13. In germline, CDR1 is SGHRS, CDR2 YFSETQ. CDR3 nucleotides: TGCGCCAGCAGCTTTTTTTTTCTCGGGACAGAAACCTACGAGCAGTACTTC. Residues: CASSFFFLGTETYEQYF.

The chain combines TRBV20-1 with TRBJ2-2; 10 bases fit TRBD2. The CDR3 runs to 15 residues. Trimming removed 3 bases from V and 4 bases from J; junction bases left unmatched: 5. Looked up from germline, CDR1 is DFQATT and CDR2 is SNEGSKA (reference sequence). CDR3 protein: CSASRAGGSTGELFF. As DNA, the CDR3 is TGCAGTGCTAGTCGAGCGGGAGGGAGCACCGGGGAGCTGTTTTTT.

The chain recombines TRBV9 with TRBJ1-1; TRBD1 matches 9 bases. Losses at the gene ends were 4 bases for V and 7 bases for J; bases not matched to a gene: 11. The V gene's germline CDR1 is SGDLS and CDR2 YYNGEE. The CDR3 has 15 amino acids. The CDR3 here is CASSQRTGEGGEAFF. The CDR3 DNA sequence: TGTGCCAGCAGCCAAAGGACAGGGGAAGGCGGTGAAGCTTTCTTT.

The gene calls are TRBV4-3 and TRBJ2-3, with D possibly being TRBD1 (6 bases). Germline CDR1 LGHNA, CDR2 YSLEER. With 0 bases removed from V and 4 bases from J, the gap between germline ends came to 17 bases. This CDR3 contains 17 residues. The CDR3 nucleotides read TGCGCCAGCAGCCAAGATAGCTTTGGGGGCGAGGCAGATACGCAGTATTTT. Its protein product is CASSQDSFGGEADTQYF.

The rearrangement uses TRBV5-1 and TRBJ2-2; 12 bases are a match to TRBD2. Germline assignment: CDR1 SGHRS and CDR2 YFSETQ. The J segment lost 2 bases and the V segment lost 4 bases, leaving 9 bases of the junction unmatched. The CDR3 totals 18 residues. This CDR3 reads CASSAPGLAGSNTGELFF. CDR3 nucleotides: TGCGCCAGCAGCGCTCCGGGACTAGCGGGCTCTAACACCGGGGAGCTGTTTTTT.

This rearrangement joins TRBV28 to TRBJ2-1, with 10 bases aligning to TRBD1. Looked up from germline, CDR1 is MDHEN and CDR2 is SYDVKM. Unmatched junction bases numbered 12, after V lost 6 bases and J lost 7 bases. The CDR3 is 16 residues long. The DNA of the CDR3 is TGTGCCAGCAGCCCCCAACCGGGACAGGGGTCTAATGAGCAGTTCTTC. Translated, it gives CASSPQPGQGSNEQFF.

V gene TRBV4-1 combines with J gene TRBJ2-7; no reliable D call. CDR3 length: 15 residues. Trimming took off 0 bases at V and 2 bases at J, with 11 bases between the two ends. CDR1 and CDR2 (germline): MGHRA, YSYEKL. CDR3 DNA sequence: TGCGCCAGCAGCCAAGATCGTGCAGGCACCTACGAGCAGTACTTC. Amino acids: CASSQDRAGTYEQYF.

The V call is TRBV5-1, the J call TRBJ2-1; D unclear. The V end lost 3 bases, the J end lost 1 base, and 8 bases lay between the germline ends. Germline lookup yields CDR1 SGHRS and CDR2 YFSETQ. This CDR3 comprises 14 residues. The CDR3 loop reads CASSYRVSYNEQFF. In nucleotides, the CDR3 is TGCGCCAGCAGCTATCGGGTTTCCTACAATGAGCAGTTCTTC.